Listed below are T cell receptor beta chains from one sample, sequenced in a study of blood T cell repertoires in COVID-19. Only in-frame clones appear in the TCRdb table, and some are missing; sequencing was by immunoSEQ multiplex PCR. The sample holds about 230,000 clones, 85% to 90% seen once. Sequenced input: PBMCs or T cells enriched from blood (not recorded which). The receptors derive from a woman aged 50 to 60 in a cohort exposed to, infected with or recovered from COVID-19 (not recorded which). Each CDR3 is given with its conserved first and last residue.

v_call,cdr3_aa
TRBV3-1/TRBV3-2,CASSQVGAGNRGTEAFF
TRBV7-2,CASSFRGAVGNYGYTF
TRBV28,CASSEDTIQPQHF
TRBV19,CASMTLELYSNQPQHF
TRBV5-1,CASSRETARYTEAFF
TRBV7-2,CASSLETGVGGYTF
TRBV20-1,CSASLGSDQPQHF
TRBV5-1,CASSLTVGAQEQYF
TRBV5-6,CASNRGADTYNEQFF
TRBV4-1,CASSAARGEQFF
TRBV7-3,CASSDWDRLEAFF
TRBV5-6,CASSRRGQGNQPQHF
TRBV7-6,CASSLRRGGPGELFF
TRBV27,CASSRGMEAFF
TRBV13,CASSFWTGERAFF
TRBV4-3,CASSQGNSGGARDTQYF
TRBV29-1,CSVDRGRTGNTIYF
TRBV30,CAWRQLGQTDLNYGYTF
TRBV2,CASHRTSGGAETQYF
TRBV27,CASRTGVDEQYF
TRBV10-1,CASSEREGRANTEAFF
TRBV11-2,CASSLDKGQGDEKLFF
TRBV4-1,CASSQDTAGDSNQPQHF
TRBV7-2,CASSLRRVGTEAFF
TRBV4-2,CASSPGGAGFQPQHF
TRBV4-2,CASSQEPGQLSYEQYF
TRBV19,CASIGVATNEKLFF
TRBV19,CASSSHSGTGVYGYTF
TRBV9,CASSLTPGLDNSPLHF
TRBV4-2,CASSQGLAGRSTDTQYF
TRBV3-1/TRBV3-2,CASSQTHRGQYEQYF
TRBV3-1/TRBV3-2,CASSPPRQAGEQYF
TRBV4-3,CASSLGTGTGTEAFF
TRBV12-3/TRBV12-4,CASSFRQGRAFF
TRBV6-5,CASSPTPRQGHIQYF
TRBV7-2,CASSGGGSNEQFF
TRBV4-2,CASSQRTSGGRYTDTQYF
TRBV20-1,CSASSPSTDTQYF
TRBV9,CASSPLTGGGLAFF
TRBV2,CASSEVGQGGAFF
TRBV14,CASSQQAGSEGYTF
TRBV5-1,CASSPQGATNEKLFF